Listed below are T cell receptor beta chains from one sample, sequenced in a study of cytomegalovirus exposure and HLA in healthy donors. This table comes from immunoSEQ multiplex PCR, and its TCRdb copy is limited to in-frame clones, with some not included. The sample lists roughly 140,000 clones; 85% to 90% were seen once. What was sequenced was PBMCs. The source of these receptors is a young woman in good health and CMV-seropositive. CDR3s include the opening cysteine and the closing phenylalanine or tryptophan. A D gene is named only where the DNA matches it firmly. The size of a clone is reported for some rows only, either as once, few or many, or as a class for expanded clones.

d_gene: .; j_gene: TRBJ2-1; v_gene: TRBV5-1; abundance: .; CDR3nt: TGCGCCAGCAGCTTGGTAGGGAGCGATGAGCAGTTCTTC; CDR3aa: CASSLVGSDEQFF
d_gene: TRBD1; j_gene: TRBJ1-2; v_gene: TRBV9; abundance: .; CDR3nt: TGTGCCAGCAGCGCCGCACAGGGGAGCTACACCTTC; CDR3aa: CASSAAQGSYTF
d_gene: .; j_gene: TRBJ1-2; v_gene: TRBV12-5; abundance: .; CDR3nt: TGTGCTAGTGCCCCGTACAGAAATGGCTACACCTTC; CDR3aa: CASAPYRNGYTF
d_gene: .; j_gene: TRBJ1-4; v_gene: TRBV6-5; abundance: .; CDR3nt: TGTGCCAGCAGGTTGACAGCAAATGAAAAACTGTTTTTT; CDR3aa: CASRLTANEKLFF
d_gene: TRBD1; j_gene: TRBJ1-2; v_gene: TRBV4-2; abundance: .; CDR3nt: TGTGCCAGCAGCCAGGAGGGACAGAACTATGGCTACACCTTC; CDR3aa: CASSQEGQNYGYTF
d_gene: TRBD1; j_gene: TRBJ1-1; v_gene: TRBV5-1; abundance: .; CDR3nt: TGCGCCAGCAGCTTGTCAGGGGGCCTGACTGAAGCTTTCTTT; CDR3aa: CASSLSGGLTEAFF
d_gene: .; j_gene: TRBJ1-1; v_gene: TRBV28; abundance: once; CDR3nt: TGTGCCAGCAGCCTGAGCAGGAGGTCAGGCACTGAAGCTTTCTTT; CDR3aa: CASSLSRRSGTEAFF
d_gene: TRBD1; j_gene: TRBJ2-7; v_gene: TRBV6-6; abundance: few; CDR3nt: TGTGCCAGCAGTTACTCGAGACAGGGTAGTTACGAGCAGTACTTC; CDR3aa: CASSYSRQGSYEQYF
d_gene: TRBD1; j_gene: TRBJ2-7; v_gene: TRBV10-3; abundance: .; CDR3nt: TGTGCCATCAGTGTTTCAACCCGGGACAGAGTTTCCTACGAGCAGTACTTC; CDR3aa: CAISVSTRDRVSYEQYF
d_gene: TRBD1; j_gene: TRBJ2-7; v_gene: TRBV15; abundance: .; CDR3nt: TGTGCCACCAGCCAAAGGACAGGTTACGAGCAGTACTTC; CDR3aa: CATSQRTGYEQYF
d_gene: .; j_gene: TRBJ2-1; v_gene: TRBV2; abundance: .; CDR3nt: TGTGCCAGCATCGGGACAGAGCAGTTCTTC; CDR3aa: CASIGTEQFF
d_gene: .; j_gene: TRBJ1-1; v_gene: TRBV6-5; abundance: .; CDR3nt: TGTGCCAGCAGTCTATCCAGGTTACCGAACACTGAAGCTTTCTTT; CDR3aa: CASSLSRLPNTEAFF
d_gene: .; j_gene: TRBJ2-7; v_gene: TRBV6-1; abundance: once; CDR3nt: TGTGCCAGCAGTGAATCAGACAAGGCCCAGCAGTACTTC; CDR3aa: CASSESDKAQQYF
d_gene: .; j_gene: TRBJ2-2; v_gene: TRBV28; abundance: .; CDR3nt: TGTGCCAGCAGTTTGACAGGCCCCGGGAACGCCGGGGAGCTGTTTTTT; CDR3aa: CASSLTGPGNAGELFF
d_gene: TRBD1; j_gene: TRBJ2-3; v_gene: TRBV2; abundance: .; CDR3nt: TGTGCCAGCAGGGTGGACAGGGGGGATACGCAGTATTTT; CDR3aa: CASRVDRGDTQYF
d_gene: .; j_gene: TRBJ2-7; v_gene: TRBV11-2; abundance: .; CDR3nt: TGTGCCAGCAGCCAAACACAATTTCCTCCAGGCTACGAGCAGTACTTC; CDR3aa: CASSQTQFPPGYEQYF
d_gene: TRBD2; j_gene: TRBJ2-1; v_gene: TRBV7-6; abundance: .; CDR3nt: TGTGCCAGCAGCACGGGGACTAGCGAGTACAATGAGCAGTTCTTC; CDR3aa: CASSTGTSEYNEQFF
d_gene: TRBD2; j_gene: TRBJ2-1; v_gene: TRBV30; abundance: .; CDR3nt: TGTGCCTTCGCGGGTGGCCTAGCGGGAGGAAATGAGCAGTTCTTC; CDR3aa: CAFAGGLAGGNEQFF
d_gene: TRBD2; j_gene: TRBJ2-3; v_gene: TRBV25-1; abundance: .; CDR3nt: TGTGCCAGCAGTGTAGCGGGAGCGCCCACAGATACGCAGTATTTT; CDR3aa: CASSVAGAPTDTQYF
d_gene: TRBD2; j_gene: TRBJ2-5; v_gene: TRBV5-1; abundance: once; CDR3nt: TGCGCCAGCAGCTTTGCGGGGGGACAAGAGACCCAGTACTTC; CDR3aa: CASSFAGGQETQYF
d_gene: TRBD1; j_gene: TRBJ1-2; v_gene: TRBV28; abundance: .; CDR3nt: TGTGCCAGCAGCCTCGACAGGGGGCGAGGCTACACCTTC; CDR3aa: CASSLDRGRGYTF
d_gene: TRBD1; j_gene: TRBJ2-4; v_gene: TRBV29-1; abundance: .; CDR3nt: TGCAGCGTTGTAGCCGGACAGGTCATTCAGTACTTC; CDR3aa: CSVVAGQVIQYF